What follows is one T cell receptor beta chain and its context. Trimming stripped 4 bases from V and 5 bases from J, with 6 bases between. The germline V gene encodes CDR1 SGHRS and CDR2 YFSETQ. The length of the CDR3 is 11 residues. The data are from a study of blood T cell repertoires in COVID-19. About the study: Samples of COVID-19 (acute and convalescent) were obtained from the United States, Italy and Spain.

Authors' data handling: Reference gene primer amplification gave estimated nucleated cell counts. Repertoires were generated with immunoSEQ multiplex PCR, while TCRdb's copy carries only in-frame clones and drops some. For V, J and clone size, that table is used; D and trimming come from the DNA. The sample includes over 45,000 clones, 85% to 95% of them seen just once. The sequence derives from a man between 45 and 60 years old with acute or convalescent COVID-19. The chain links TRBV5-1 to TRBJ2-5; D gene unclear. The sequenced sample consisted of peripheral blood. The CDR3 DNA is TGCGCCAGCAGCCTACTTGAGACCCAGTACTTC. Translated: CASSLLETQYF.